The source of this T cell receptor (beta chain) is a study of blood T cell repertoires in COVID-19. For the study at large: Some COVID-19 samples were acute and others convalescent; all came from the United States, Italy and Spain. From T cells, B-cell-depleted T cells, or PBMCs came the material, which was cDNA or gDNA.

Germline assignment: CDR1 LNHDA and CDR2 SQIVND (reference sequence). This CDR3 is built from 13 residues. V lost 6 bases and J lost 3; bases outside the gene matches: 0. As processed by the authors: Using reference gene primer amplification, nucleated cell counts were estimated. Sequenced by immunoSEQ multiplex PCR; TCRdb stores in-frame clones only, minus some. V and J calls plus clone size are reproduced from that table; the DNA served to infer D and trimming. Of about 95,000 clones in the sample, around 80% were seen once. This rearrangement joins TRBV19 to TRBJ2-5; TRBD1 matches at 11 bases. The TCR comes from a human donor in a cohort sampled during active COVID-19. The source material was peripheral blood. In nucleotides, the CDR3 is TGTGCCAGTAGGGGACAGGGGGAAGAGACCCAGTACTTC. Its translation is CASRGQGEETQYF. Based on the CDR3 plus reference TRBV19 and TRBJ2-5, the full variable domain is DGGITQSPKYLFRKEGQNVTLSCEQNLNHDAMYWYRQDPGQGLRLIYYSQIVNDFQKGDIAEGYSVSREKKESFPLTVTSAQKNPTAFYLCASRGQGEETQYFGPGTRLLVL.